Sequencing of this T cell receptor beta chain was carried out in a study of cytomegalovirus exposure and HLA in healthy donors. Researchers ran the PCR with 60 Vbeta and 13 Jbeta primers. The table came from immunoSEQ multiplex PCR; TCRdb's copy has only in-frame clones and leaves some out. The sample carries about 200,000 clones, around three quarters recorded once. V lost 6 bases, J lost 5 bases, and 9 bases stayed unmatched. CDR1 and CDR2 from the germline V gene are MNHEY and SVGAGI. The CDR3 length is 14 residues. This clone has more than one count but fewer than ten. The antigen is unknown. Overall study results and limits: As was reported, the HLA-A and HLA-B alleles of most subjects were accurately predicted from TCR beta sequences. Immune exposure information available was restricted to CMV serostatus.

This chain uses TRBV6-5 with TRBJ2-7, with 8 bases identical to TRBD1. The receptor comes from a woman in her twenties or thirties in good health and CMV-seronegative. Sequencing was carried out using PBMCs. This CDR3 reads CASRQGQGRDEQYF. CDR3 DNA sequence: TGTGCCAGCAGACAAGGACAGGGCCGCGACGAGCAGTACTTC.